These 14 T cell receptor beta chains were all obtained from the same sample, sequenced in a study of T-cell memory formation after mild COVID-19. TCRdb ran MiXCR on the 5' RACE reads and lists one entry per CDR3 protein. The sample consists of 550,000 to 600,000 distinct CDR3 sequences, 17% of them appearing once. Sample: PBMCs or a T cell subset sorted from them (not recorded which). Source of these receptors: an adult woman who had mild COVID-19 (a few samples of this study predate the infection). Cell type and time point are not known.

This clonotype was seen only a few times. The chain employs TRBV5-1 and TRBJ2-2, with a possible D match to TRBD2 (5 bases). Trimming cost V 1 base and J 0 bases, with 7 bases left between them. The CDR3 runs 15 residues. CDR1 is SGHRS, CDR2 YFSETQ, per germline. The CDR3 region is CASSLSGSNTGELFF. For the CDR3, the DNA is TGCGCCAGCAGCTTGAGCGGATCGAACACCGGGGAGCTGTTTTTT.

The chain is built from TRBV18 and TRBJ2-3, with 9 bases aligning to TRBD1. Losses at the gene ends were 6 bases for V and 2 bases for J; bases not matched to a gene: 9. This CDR3 contains 16 residues. Germline values: CDR1 KGHSH, CDR2 LQKENI. CDR3 in DNA: TGTGCCAGCTCGGCTCGGGGACAGGGCAACACAGATACGCAGTATTTT. This codes for CASSARGQGNTDTQYF.

The rearrangement joins TRBV2 to TRBJ1-2; the match to TRBD1 covers 8 bases. Germline V CDR1 and CDR2: SNHLY, FYNNEI. The V segment lost 5 bases and the J segment 8 bases; nucleotides outside the gene matches: 13. The CDR3 loop spans 15 amino acids. CDR3 sequence reads: CASSRKIDRGSGYTF. The CDR3 DNA reads as TGTGCCAGCAGTCGAAAAATTGACAGGGGATCAGGCTACACCTTC.

This clonotype was counted between two and nine times. This rearrangement joins TRBV6-6 to TRBJ2-2; tentative D call: TRBD2 (6 bases). Germline CDR1 is MNHNY and CDR2 is SVGAGI (reference sequence). V lost 6 bases and J 4 bases, leaving 15 bases between the germline ends. The CDR3 loop spans 15 amino acids. CDR3: CASSRGAGLTGELFF. The CDR3 DNA follows: TGTGCCAGCAGCCGAGGGGCGGGACTCACCGGGGAGCTGTTTTTT.

V is TRBV7-9 and J is TRBJ2-1, with D perhaps matching TRBD1 (5 bases). V lost 5 bases and J 10 bases, leaving 12 bases between the germline ends. Germline CDR1 SEHNR, CDR2 FQNEAQ (reference sequence). CDR3 length: 12 residues. As DNA, the CDR3 is TGTGCCAGCAGCCCCCCTTCAGGGGAGCAGTTCTTC. It codes for CASSPPSGEQFF.

This clonotype was seen a handful of times. The chain uses TRBV6-1 and TRBJ2-7, with D unresolved. V was pared by 7 bases and J by 7 bases, with 11 bases between. This CDR3 is built from 11 residues. The germline V gene has CDR1 MNHNS and CDR2 SASEGT. In DNA form, the CDR3 reads TGTGCCAGCATGTGGACGGGTGAGCAGTACTTC. This gives the protein CASMWTGEQYF.

This clonotype was detected only a few times. The rearrangement joins TRBV11-2 to TRBJ2-1; D gene unclear. The CDR3 totals 14 residues. Germline V gene data show CDR1 as SGHAT and CDR2 as FQNNGV. Trimming pared 2 bases from V and 7 bases from J, leaving 12 bases between. The CDR3 coding sequence is TGTGCCAGCAGCTTACGAATAGAACCTAATGAGCAGTTCTTC. This codes for CASSLRIEPNEQFF. Looking up the rest from reference TRBV11-2 and TRBJ2-1 gives the full variable domain: EAGVAQSPRYKIIEKRQSVAFWCNPISGHATLYWYQQILGQGPKLLIQFQNNGVVDDSQLPKDRFSAERLKGVDSTLKIQPAKLEDSAVYLCASSLRIEPNEQFFGPGTRLTVL.

CDR3 nucleotide sequence: TGCAGTGCTAGACAAAGGGGACTATCGGTCCAAGAGACCCAGTACTTC. It encodes CSARQRGLSVQETQYF. This chain uses TRBV20-1 with TRBJ2-5, with 7 bases identical to TRBD2. The CDR3 totals 16 residues. The germline V gene encodes CDR1 DFQATT and CDR2 SNEGSKA (reference sequence). With V trimmed by 2 bases and J by 1 base, 10 bases remained unmatched.

The V gene is TRBV2, the J gene TRBJ1-6, with a tentative D call TRBD1 (6 bases). CDR1 and CDR2 (germline): SNHLY, FYNNEI. Trimming shortened V by 7 bases and J by 2 bases, and 15 bases separated the two germline ends. The CDR3 totals 16 residues. Written as DNA, the CDR3 is TGTGCCAGCACATGGGGGGCGAGGGCCTATAATTCACCCCTCCACTTT. Its translation is CASTWGARAYNSPLHF.

This clonotype was seen many times. The rearrangement links TRBV10-3 to TRBJ2-7, with 11 bases aligning to TRBD2. The germline CDR1 and CDR2 sequences are ENHRY and SYGVKD. The trim removed 2 bases at V and 5 bases at J, leaving 11 bases unmatched. The CDR3 is 17 residues long. The CDR3 protein is CAISENGGTSGPNEQYF. DNA for the CDR3: TGTGCCATCAGTGAGAACGGCGGGACTAGCGGCCCCAACGAGCAGTACTTC.

This clonotype was observed a handful of times. The rearrangement joins TRBV25-1 to TRBJ2-1; D unresolved. V was shortened by 1 base and J by 10 bases, with 8 bases between the two germline ends. Per the germline V gene, CDR1 is MGHDK and CDR2 is SYGVNS. The CDR3 is 12 amino acids. In nucleotides, the CDR3 is TGTGCCAGCAGTGAATTAGAGACCGAGCAGTTCTTC. As protein: CASSELETEQFF.

The chain uses TRBV6-6 and TRBJ2-1, with TRBD2 matching 12 bases. CDR1 and CDR2 from the germline V gene are MNHNY and SVGAGI (reference sequence). The CDR3 consists of 17 residues. With V trimmed by 5 bases and J by 8 bases, 13 bases remained unmatched. This CDR3 reads CASSPPATSGRLDEQFF. The CDR3 DNA reads TGTGCCAGCAGTCCCCCCGCTACTAGCGGGAGGTTAGATGAGCAGTTCTTC.

The chain has TRBV5-4 and TRBJ2-3; tentative D call: TRBD2 (6 bases). Trimming left V 9 bases short and J 1 base short, with 18 bases between. Germline V lookup: CDR1 SGHNT, CDR2 YYREEE (reference sequence). There are 15 residues in the CDR3. The CDR3 reads CATTREAGGTDTQYF. Written as DNA, the CDR3 is TGTGCCACCACGAGGGAAGCGGGTGGCACAGATACGCAGTATTTT.

V usage is TRBV20-1 and J usage is TRBJ2-7; perhaps D is TRBD1 or TRBD2 (8 bases each). The ends were cut back, 5 bases at V and 7 bases at J, with 21 bases in the middle. Germline V gene lookup returns CDR1 DFQATT and CDR2 SNEGSKA (reference sequence). This CDR3 is 14 amino acids long. In DNA, the CDR3 is TGCAGTGCTGAGCGGGGGCACAGGGGGGATGAGCAGTACTTC. As protein: CSAERGHRGDEQYF.